The rows below give T cell receptor beta chains drawn from one sample of a study of T cells of healthy individuals. TCRdb called the 5' RACE reads again in MiXCR, with one record for every CDR3 protein. The sample has around 100,000 distinct CDR3 sequences; approximately 16% are singletons. These receptor sequences come from a human donor in good health. Both conserved end residues are part of each CDR3. A D gene is named only where the DNA matches it firmly. Clone size is shown for a subset of rows, as once, few, many or a class of expanded clone.

TRBJ2-7 | TRBV7-2 | . | many | CASSLLHEQYF | TGTGCCAGCAGCTTATTGCACGAGCAGTACTTC
TRBJ1-6 | TRBV20-1 | . | . | CSARDAGRRSPLHF | TGCAGTGCTAGAGATGCAGGGCGAAGGTCACCCCTCCACTTT
TRBJ2-7 | TRBV6-5 | . | many | CASSSYPRGSSYEQYF | TGTGCCAGCAGTTCATACCCCCGGGGCTCCTCCTACGAGCAGTACTTC
TRBJ1-1 | TRBV9 | . | few | CASSVRGRDTEAFF | TGTGCCAGCAGCGTCCGAGGGAGGGACACTGAAGCTTTCTTT
TRBJ2-3 | TRBV7-8 | . | . | CASSLGSVDTQYF | TGTGCCAGCAGCTTAGGGTCTGTAGATACGCAGTATTTT
TRBJ2-7 | TRBV7-9 | TRBD1 | many | CASSGTGTGYHEQYF | TGTGCCAGCAGCGGAACCGGGACAGGGTACCACGAGCAGTACTTC
TRBJ1-1 | TRBV6-2/TRBV6-3 | TRBD1 | . | CASTITGVRTEAFF | TGTGCCAGCACCATAACAGGGGTCAGGACTGAAGCTTTCTTT
TRBJ2-2 | TRBV4-1 | TRBD2 | few | CASSQPQGLAGVGLFF | TGCGCCAGCAGCCAACCCCAGGGACTAGCGGGAGTAGGGCTGTTTTTT
TRBJ1-2 | TRBV29-1 | . | many | CSVVLNYGYTF | TGCAGCGTTGTTTTGAACTATGGCTACACCTTC
TRBJ2-1 | TRBV28 | . | few | CASRRDNNYNEQFF | TGTGCCAGCAGACGGGACAATAACTACAATGAGCAGTTCTTC
TRBJ2-1 | TRBV7-9 | . | many | CASSLAGGHNEQFF | TGTGCCAGCAGCTTAGCGGGGGGGCACAATGAGCAGTTCTTC
TRBJ2-7 | TRBV12-3/TRBV12-4 | TRBD1 | many | CASSPQGVSYEQYF | TGTGCCAGCAGTCCCCAGGGGGTCTCCTACGAGCAGTACTTC
TRBJ2-1 | TRBV29-1 | TRBD1 | many | CSAKRGTDDNEQFF | TGCAGCGCGAAAAGGGGGACAGACGACAATGAGCAGTTCTTC
TRBJ2-3 | TRBV29-1 | TRBD2 | many | CSVRGVSGRNVDTQYF | TGCAGCGTCCGTGGCGTTAGCGGGAGGAATGTAGATACGCAGTATTTT
TRBJ2-1 | TRBV6-1 | . | few | CASRGTGNEQFF | TGTGCCAGCAGGGGTACAGGGAATGAGCAGTTCTTC
TRBJ1-3 | TRBV20-1 | . | few | CSARDRILGWSGNTIYF | TGCAGTGCCAGAGACAGAATTCTTGGCTGGTCTGGAAACACCATATATTTT
TRBJ2-1 | TRBV7-2 | TRBD2 | . | CASSSTPGTSGKMRNEQFF | TGTGCCAGCAGCTCTACTCCCGGGACTAGCGGGAAGATGCGCAATGAGCAGTTCTTC
TRBJ1-4 | TRBV14 | . | many | CASSLLPAGLSEKLFF | TGTGCCAGCAGCCTTCTCCCGGCAGGGTTGAGTGAAAAACTGTTTTTT
TRBJ1-1 | TRBV7-8 | . | few | CASSLAQFAEAFF | TGTGCCAGCAGCTTAGCTCAATTTGCTGAAGCTTTCTTT
TRBJ1-1 | TRBV6-6 | . | few | CASSYSIIIRGEAFF | TGTGCCAGCAGTTACTCGATAATTATAAGGGGAGAAGCTTTCTTT